The text below deals with one T cell receptor beta chain. Its target is not known. This entry is derived from a study of beta chain features in type 1 diabetes. Notes on the study in general: The study found moderately but significantly shorter TCRB CDR3s in all four CD4+ subsets of Type 1 diabetes patients.

CDR3 length: 15 residues. V lost 5 bases, J lost 7 bases, and 15 bases lay in between. Looked up from germline, CDR1 is MDHEN and CDR2 is SYDVKM. The isolated RNA, all of it, was reverse transcribed, so expressed TCRB transcripts were what got sequenced. The repertoire was sequenced with immunoSEQ multiplex PCR; TCRdb's copy has only in-frame clones and lacks some. This sample has 95,000 to 150,000 clones; 16% occur once, and the top ten carry about 2.1%. The chain combines TRBV28 with TRBJ1-6; a weak D match, TRBD1 (6 bases). The sequencing input was central memory CD4+ T cells from blood. The sequence derives from a man younger than 40 with type 1 diabetes. DNA for the CDR3: TGTGCCAGCAGTGTGCCAGGGGTGGGGAATTCACCCCTCCACTTT. Protein sequence: CASSVPGVGNSPLHF.